One TCR beta chain is described in this entry. Original data processing: Reference gene primer amplification yielded estimated nucleated cell counts. Only in-frame clones appear in the TCRdb table, and some are missing; sequencing was by immunoSEQ multiplex PCR. D and trimming come from the DNA, and the V and J calls and clone size come from that table. This table has about 200,000 clones, around 82% appearing once. Membership in each cohort depended on participant-reported clinical history. CDR1 is LNHDA, CDR2 SQIVND, per germline (reference sequence). V shed 4 bases and J 3 bases; nucleotides not matched to a gene: 10. This CDR3 comprises 16 residues. The sample originates from a study of blood T cell repertoires in COVID-19. Overall study: Researchers got acute and convalescent COVID-19 samples from the United States, Italy and Spain. Sample material is recorded as cDNA or gDNA derived from T cells, B-cell-depleted T cells, or PBMCs.

The chain employs TRBV19 and TRBJ1-2, with TRBD1 matching over 8 bases. The source of this sequence is a man in his forties who had recovered from COVID-19. Specimen: PBMCs or T cells enriched from blood (not recorded which). The CDR3 DNA follows: TGTGCCAGTAGTAACGACCCACCACAGGGGGACTATGGCTACACCTTC. It codes for CASSNDPPQGDYGYTF.